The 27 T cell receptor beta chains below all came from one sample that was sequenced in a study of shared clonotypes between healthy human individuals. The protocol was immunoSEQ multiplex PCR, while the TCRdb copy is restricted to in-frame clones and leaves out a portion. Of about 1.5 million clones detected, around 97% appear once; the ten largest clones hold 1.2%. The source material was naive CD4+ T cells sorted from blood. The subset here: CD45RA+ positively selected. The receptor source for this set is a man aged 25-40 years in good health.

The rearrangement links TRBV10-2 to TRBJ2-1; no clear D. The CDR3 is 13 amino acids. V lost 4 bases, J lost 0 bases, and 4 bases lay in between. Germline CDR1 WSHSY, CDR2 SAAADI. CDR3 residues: CASSVVSYNEQFF. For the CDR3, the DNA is TGCGCCAGCAGTGTAGTCTCCTACAATGAGCAGTTCTTC.

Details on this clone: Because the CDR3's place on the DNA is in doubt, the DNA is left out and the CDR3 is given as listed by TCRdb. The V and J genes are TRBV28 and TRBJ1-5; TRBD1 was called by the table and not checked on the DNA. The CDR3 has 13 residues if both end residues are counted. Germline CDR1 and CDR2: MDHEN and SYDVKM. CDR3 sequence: CASSFRGASPSIF.

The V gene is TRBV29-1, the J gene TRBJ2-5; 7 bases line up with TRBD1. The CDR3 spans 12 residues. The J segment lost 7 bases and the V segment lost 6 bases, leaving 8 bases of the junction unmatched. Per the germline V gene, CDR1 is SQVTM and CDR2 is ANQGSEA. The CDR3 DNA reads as TGCAGCGTGGATACAGGGGTAGGGACCCAGTACTTC. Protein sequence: CSVDTGVGTQYF.

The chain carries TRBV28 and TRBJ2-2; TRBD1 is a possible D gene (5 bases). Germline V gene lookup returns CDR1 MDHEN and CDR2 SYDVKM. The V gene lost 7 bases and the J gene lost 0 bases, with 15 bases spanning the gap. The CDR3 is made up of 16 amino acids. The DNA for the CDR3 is TGTGCCAGCACCCCCCAGGGTCCCGCGAACACCGGGGAGCTGTTTTTT. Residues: CASTPQGPANTGELFF.

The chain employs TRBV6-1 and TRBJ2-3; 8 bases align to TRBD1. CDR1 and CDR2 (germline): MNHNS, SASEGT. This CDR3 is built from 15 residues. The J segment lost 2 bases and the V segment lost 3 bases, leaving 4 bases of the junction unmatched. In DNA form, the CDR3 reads TGTGCCAGCAGTGAGCAGGGGGCAACCACAGATACGCAGTATTTT. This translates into CASSEQGATTDTQYF.

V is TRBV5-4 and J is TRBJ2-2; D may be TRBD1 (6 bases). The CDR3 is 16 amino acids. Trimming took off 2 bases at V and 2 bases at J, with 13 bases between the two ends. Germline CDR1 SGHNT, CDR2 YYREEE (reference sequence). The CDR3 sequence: CASSFDGQTNTGELFF. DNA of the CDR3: TGTGCCAGCAGCTTCGACGGACAGACAAACACCGGGGAGCTGTTTTTT.

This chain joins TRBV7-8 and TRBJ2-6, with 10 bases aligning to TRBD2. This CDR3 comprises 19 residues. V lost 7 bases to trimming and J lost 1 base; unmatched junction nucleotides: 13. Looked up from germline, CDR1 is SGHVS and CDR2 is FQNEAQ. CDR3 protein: CASTQGSGRPLSGANVLTF. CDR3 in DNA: TGTGCCAGCACCCAGGGTAGCGGGAGGCCCCTTTCTGGGGCCAACGTCCTGACTTTC.

This chain's CDR3 is CASSLRQGPYEQYF. The CDR3 region has the DNA TGTGCCAGCAGCCTACGACAGGGACCCTACGAGCAGTACTTC. The chain uses TRBV11-3 and TRBJ2-7, with 7 bases that match TRBD1. The CDR3 runs to 14 residues. V shed 5 bases, J shed 2 bases, and the junction held 6 bases outside the gene matches. From germline, CDR1 is SGHNT and CDR2 YENEEA.

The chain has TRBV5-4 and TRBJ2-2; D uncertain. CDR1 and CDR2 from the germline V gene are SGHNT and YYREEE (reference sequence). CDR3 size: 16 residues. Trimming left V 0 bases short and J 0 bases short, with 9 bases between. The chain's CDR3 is CASSLVRTTNTGELFF. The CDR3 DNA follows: TGTGCCAGCAGCTTGGTCCGAACAACGAACACCGGGGAGCTGTTTTTT.

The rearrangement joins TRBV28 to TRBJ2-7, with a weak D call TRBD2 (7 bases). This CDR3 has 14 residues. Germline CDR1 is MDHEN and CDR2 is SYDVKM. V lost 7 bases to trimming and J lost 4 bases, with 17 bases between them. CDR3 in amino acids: CASNSGGLSYEQYF. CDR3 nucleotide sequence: TGTGCCAGCAATTCCGGGGGGCTGTCGTACGAGCAGTACTTC.

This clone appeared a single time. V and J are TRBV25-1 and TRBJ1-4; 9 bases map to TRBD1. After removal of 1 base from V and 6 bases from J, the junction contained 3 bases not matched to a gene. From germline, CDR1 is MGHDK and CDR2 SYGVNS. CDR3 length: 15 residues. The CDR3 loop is CASSEFWDRDEKLFF. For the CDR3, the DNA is TGTGCCAGCAGTGAATTCTGGGACAGGGATGAAAAACTGTTTTTT.

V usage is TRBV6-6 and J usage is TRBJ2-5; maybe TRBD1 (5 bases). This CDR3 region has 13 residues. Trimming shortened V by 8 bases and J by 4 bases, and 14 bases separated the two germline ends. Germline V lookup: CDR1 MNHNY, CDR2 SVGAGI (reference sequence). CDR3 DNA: TGTGCCAGCTGGAAGGGGCATGGAGAGACCCAGTACTTC. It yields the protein CASWKGHGETQYF.

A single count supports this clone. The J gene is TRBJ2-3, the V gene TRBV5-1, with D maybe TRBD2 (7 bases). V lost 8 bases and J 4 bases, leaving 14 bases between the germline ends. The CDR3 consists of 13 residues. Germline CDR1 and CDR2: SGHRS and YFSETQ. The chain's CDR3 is CASKGGSPDTQYF. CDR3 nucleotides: TGCGCCAGTAAGGGGGGGAGCCCAGATACGCAGTATTTT.

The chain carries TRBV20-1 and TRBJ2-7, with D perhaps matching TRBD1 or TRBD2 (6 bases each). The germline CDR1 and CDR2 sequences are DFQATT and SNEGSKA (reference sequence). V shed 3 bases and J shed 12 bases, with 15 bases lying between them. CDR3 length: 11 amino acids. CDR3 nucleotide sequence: TGCAGTGCTAGGGCTCAGGGGACTCTGTACTTC. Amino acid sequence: CSARAQGTLYF.

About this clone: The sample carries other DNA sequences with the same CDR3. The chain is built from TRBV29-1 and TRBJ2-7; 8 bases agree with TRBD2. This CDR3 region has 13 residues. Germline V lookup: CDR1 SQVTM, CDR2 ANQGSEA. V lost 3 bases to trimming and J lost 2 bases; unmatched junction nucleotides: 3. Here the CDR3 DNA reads TGCAGCGTTGAGGGGCGGGGGGCCTACGAGCAGTACTTC. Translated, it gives CSVEGRGAYEQYF.

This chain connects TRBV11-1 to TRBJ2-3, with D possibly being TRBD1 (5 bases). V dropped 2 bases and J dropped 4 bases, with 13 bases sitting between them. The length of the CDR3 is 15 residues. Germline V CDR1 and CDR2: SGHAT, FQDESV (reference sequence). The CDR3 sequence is CASSLRGPRADTQYF. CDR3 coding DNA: TGTGCCAGCAGCTTAAGGGGCCCCCGCGCAGATACGCAGTATTTT.

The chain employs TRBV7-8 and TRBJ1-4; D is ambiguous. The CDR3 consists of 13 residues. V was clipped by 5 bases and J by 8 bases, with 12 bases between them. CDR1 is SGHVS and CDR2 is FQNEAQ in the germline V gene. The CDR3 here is CASSPRLAEKLFF. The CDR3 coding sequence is TGTGCCAGCAGCCCAAGGTTGGCGGAAAAACTGTTTTTT. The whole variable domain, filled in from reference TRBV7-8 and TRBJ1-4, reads GAGVSQSPRYKVAKRGQDVALRCDPISGHVSLFWYQQALGQGPEFLTYFQNEAQLDKSGLPSDRFFAERPEGSVSTLKIQRTQQEDSAVYLCASSPRLAEKLFFGSGTQLSVL.

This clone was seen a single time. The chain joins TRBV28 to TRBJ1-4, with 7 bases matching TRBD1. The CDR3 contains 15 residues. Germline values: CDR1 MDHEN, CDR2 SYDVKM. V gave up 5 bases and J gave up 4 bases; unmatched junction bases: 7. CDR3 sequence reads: CASSRRTGRNEKLFF. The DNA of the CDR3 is TGTGCCAGCAGTCGGCGGACAGGCCGTAATGAAAAACTGTTTTTT. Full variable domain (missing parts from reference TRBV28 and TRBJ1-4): DVKVTQSSRYLVKRTGEKVFLECVQDMDHENMFWYRQDPGLGLRLIYFSYDVKMKEKGDIPEGYSVSREKKERFSLILESASTNQTSMYLCASSRRTGRNEKLFFGSGTQLSVL.

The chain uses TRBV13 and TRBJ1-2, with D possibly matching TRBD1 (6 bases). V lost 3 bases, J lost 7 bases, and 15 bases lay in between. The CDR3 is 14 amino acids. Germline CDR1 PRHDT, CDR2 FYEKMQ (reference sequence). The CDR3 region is CASSFQTGLTGYTF. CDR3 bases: TGTGCCAGCAGCTTTCAAACAGGGTTAACTGGCTACACCTTC.

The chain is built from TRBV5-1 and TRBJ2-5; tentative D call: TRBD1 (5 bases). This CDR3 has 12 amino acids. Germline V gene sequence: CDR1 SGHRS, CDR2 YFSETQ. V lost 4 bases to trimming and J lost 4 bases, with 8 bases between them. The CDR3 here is CASSEGAETQYF. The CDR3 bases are TGCGCCAGCAGCGAAGGGGCAGAGACCCAGTACTTC.

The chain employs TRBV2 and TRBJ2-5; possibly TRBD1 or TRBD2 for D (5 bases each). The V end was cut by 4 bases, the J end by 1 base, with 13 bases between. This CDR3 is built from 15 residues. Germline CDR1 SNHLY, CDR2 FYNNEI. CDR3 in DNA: TGTGCCAGCAGTGGGTTGTTGGGACCCCAAGAGACCCAGTACTTC. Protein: CASSGLLGPQETQYF. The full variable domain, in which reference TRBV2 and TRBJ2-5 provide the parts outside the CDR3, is EPEVTQTPSHQVTQMGQEVILRCVPISNHLYFYWYRQILGQKVEFLVSFYNNEISEKSEIFDDQFSVERPDGSNFTLKIRSTKLEDSAMYFCASSGLLGPQETQYFGPGTRLLVL.

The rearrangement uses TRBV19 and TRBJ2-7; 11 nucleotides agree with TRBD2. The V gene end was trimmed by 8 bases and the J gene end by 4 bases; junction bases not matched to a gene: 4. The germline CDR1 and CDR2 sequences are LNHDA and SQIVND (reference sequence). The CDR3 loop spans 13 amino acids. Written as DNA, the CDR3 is TGTGCCAGTTCACTAGCGGGAGCTTACGAGCAGTACTTC. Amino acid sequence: CASSLAGAYEQYF.

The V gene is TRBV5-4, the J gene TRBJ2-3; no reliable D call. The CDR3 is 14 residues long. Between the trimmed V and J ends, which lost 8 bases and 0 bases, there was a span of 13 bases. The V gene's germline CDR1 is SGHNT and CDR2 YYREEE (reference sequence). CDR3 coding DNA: TGTGCCAGTTCTGGCCGAGGCAGCACAGATACGCAGTATTTT. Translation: CASSGRGSTDTQYF.

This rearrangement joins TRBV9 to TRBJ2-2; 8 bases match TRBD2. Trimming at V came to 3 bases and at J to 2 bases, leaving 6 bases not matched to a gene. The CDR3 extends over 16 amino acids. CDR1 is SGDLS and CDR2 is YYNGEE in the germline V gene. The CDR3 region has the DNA TGTGCCAGCAGCGCGGGGGGACTAGGAAACACCGGGGAGCTGTTTTTT. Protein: CASSAGGLGNTGELFF.

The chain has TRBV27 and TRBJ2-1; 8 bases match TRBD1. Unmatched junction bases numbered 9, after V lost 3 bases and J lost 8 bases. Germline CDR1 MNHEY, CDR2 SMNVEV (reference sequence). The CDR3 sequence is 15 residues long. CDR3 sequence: CASSLTPGQDDEQFF. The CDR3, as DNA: TGTGCCAGCAGTTTGACTCCGGGACAGGATGATGAGCAGTTCTTC.

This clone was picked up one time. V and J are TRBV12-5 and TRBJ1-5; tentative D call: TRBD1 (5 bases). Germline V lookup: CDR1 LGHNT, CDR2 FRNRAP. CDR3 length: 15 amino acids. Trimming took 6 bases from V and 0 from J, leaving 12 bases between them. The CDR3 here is CASGFGAHSNQPQHF. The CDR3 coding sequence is TGTGCTAGTGGCTTTGGGGCCCATAGCAATCAGCCCCAGCATTTT.

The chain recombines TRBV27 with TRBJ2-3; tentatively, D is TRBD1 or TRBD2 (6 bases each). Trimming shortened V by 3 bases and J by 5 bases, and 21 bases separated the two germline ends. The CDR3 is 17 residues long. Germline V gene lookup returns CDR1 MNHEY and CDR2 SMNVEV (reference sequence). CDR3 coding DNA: TGTGCCAGCAGTTTGCGGTTAGGGGGGAGTCGCGTAGATACGCAGTATTTT. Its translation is CASSLRLGGSRVDTQYF.